One and the same sample provided the 27 T cell receptor beta chains below, sequenced in a study of shared clonotypes between healthy human individuals. Only CD45RO-negative cells positively selected for CCR7 counted as naive CD8 cells, so terminally differentiated effector memory CD45RA+ cells were excluded. Profiled with immunoSEQ multiplex PCR; TCRdb holds only in-frame clones, not every one. Here the sample spans hundreds of thousands of clones, 95% to 96% being singletons. Sequencing was performed on naive CD8+ T cells sorted from blood. These receptors were taken from a woman aged 25 to 45 in good health.

The chain recombines TRBV19 with TRBJ1-2; possible D gene TRBD1, 6 bases. This CDR3 is built from 13 residues. Trimming shortened V by 3 bases and J by 2 bases, and 7 bases separated the two germline ends. Germline loops: CDR1 LNHDA, CDR2 SQIVND (reference sequence). In DNA form, the CDR3 reads TGTGCCAGTAGTATCACAGGGAACTATGGCTACACCTTC. Translating gives CASSITGNYGYTF.

The gene calls are TRBV5-1 and TRBJ2-3; TRBD1 matches 8 bases. Looked up from germline, CDR1 is SGHRS and CDR2 is YFSETQ. The J segment lost 4 bases and the V segment lost 4 bases, leaving 8 bases of the junction unmatched. The CDR3 has 15 residues. CDR3 amino acids: CASSAFDRGPDTQYF. The CDR3 DNA reads TGCGCCAGCAGCGCTTTTGACAGGGGCCCAGATACGCAGTATTTT.

V is TRBV7-9 and J is TRBJ2-1, with 7 nucleotides matching TRBD1. The CDR3 totals 14 residues. CDR1 and CDR2 (germline): SEHNR, FQNEAQ (reference sequence). Trimming at V came to 0 bases and at J to 6 bases, leaving 2 bases not matched to a gene. CDR3 sequence reads: CASSLAGTVNEQFF. CDR3 nucleotide sequence: TGTGCCAGCAGCTTAGCCGGGACAGTCAATGAGCAGTTCTTC.

The chain uses TRBV6-5 and TRBJ2-7, with D perhaps matching TRBD2 (5 bases). Germline values: CDR1 MNHEY, CDR2 SVGAGI. The CDR3 runs to 13 residues. The ends were cut back, 1 base at V and 6 bases at J, with 10 bases in the middle. In nucleotides, the CDR3 is TGTGCCAGCAGTTACTGGGAAGGAGGCGAGCAGTACTTC. This translates into CASSYWEGGEQYF.

This clone has only one observation. The chain carries TRBV10-2 and TRBJ2-5, with D perhaps being TRBD1 or TRBD2 (5 bases each). This CDR3 has 15 amino acids. V shed 4 bases and J shed 4 bases, with 16 bases lying between them. The germline V gene encodes CDR1 WSHSY and CDR2 SAAADI. The CDR3 loop is CASSAPGRATETQYF. CDR3 DNA sequence: TGCGCCAGCAGTGCGCCGGGACGGGCCACAGAGACCCAGTACTTC.

The chain carries TRBV20-1 and TRBJ1-1; no firm D call. V was trimmed by 6 bases and J by 8 bases, leaving 13 bases between them. Germline V lookup: CDR1 DFQATT, CDR2 SNEGSKA (reference sequence). This CDR3 is built from 11 residues. DNA for the CDR3: TGCAGTGCACGGATAGGATTAGAAGCTTTCTTT. Translated, it gives CSARIGLEAFF.

The chain employs TRBV7-8 and TRBJ2-7; TRBD2 is a possible D gene (5 bases). This CDR3 is 14 amino acids long. Germline CDR1 reads SGHVS; CDR2 reads FQNEAQ. The V end was cut by 4 bases, the J end by 3 bases, with 13 bases between. CDR3 in amino acids: CASSSKLGNYEQYF. In DNA form, the CDR3 reads TGTGCCAGCAGCTCCAAACTAGGTAACTACGAGCAGTACTTC.

The chain joins TRBV19 to TRBJ1-5, with D tentatively TRBD1 (6 bases). V lost 3 bases and J lost 7, with 13 bases in between. Germline V gene data show CDR1 as LNHDA and CDR2 as SQIVND (reference sequence). This CDR3 has 14 amino acids. The CDR3 DNA reads TGTGCCAGTAGTATTGGTGGGGGGCGGCAGCCCCAGCATTTT. Translating it yields CASSIGGGRQPQHF.

This chain joins TRBV4-1 and TRBJ1-2, with D uncertain. The CDR3 sequence is 13 residues long. CDR1 is MGHRA and CDR2 is YSYEKL in the germline V gene. V lost 2 bases, J lost 8 bases, and 12 bases lay in between. The CDR3 sequence: CASSQRSGGGYTF. The CDR3 nucleotides read TGCGCCAGCAGCCAACGGTCGGGAGGCGGCTACACCTTC.

This chain connects TRBV10-2 to TRBJ2-5, with D hard to call. V lost 5 bases to trimming and J lost 2 bases, with 15 bases between them. The germline V gene encodes CDR1 WSHSY and CDR2 SAAADI. The CDR3 has 15 residues. CDR3 region: CASSKMDGEQETQYF. In nucleotides, the CDR3 is TGCGCCAGCAGTAAAATGGACGGCGAACAAGAGACCCAGTACTTC.

Comments on this clone: This specimen includes other DNA sequences encoding the same CDR3. The CDR3 nucleotides read TGTGCCAGCAGTTTGGGACAGGGTAATCAGCCCCAGCATTTT. Its protein product is CASSLGQGNQPQHF. This sequence joins TRBV27 and TRBJ1-5; TRBD1 matches 9 bases. Germline CDR1 MNHEY, CDR2 SMNVEV (reference sequence). Trimming removed 3 bases from V and 4 bases from J; junction bases left unmatched: 1. The CDR3 sequence is 14 residues long.

V usage is TRBV6-1 and J usage is TRBJ1-5, with TRBD1 matching 7 bases. Germline loops: CDR1 MNHNS, CDR2 SASEGT. There are 15 residues in the CDR3. The V and J ends lost 6 bases and 0 bases, in that order; junction bases with no gene match: 5. The CDR3 is CASRGDRVSNQPQHF. The DNA for the CDR3 is TGTGCCAGCAGGGGAGACAGGGTTAGCAATCAGCCCCAGCATTTT.

The chain combines TRBV28 with TRBJ2-7; D might be TRBD2 (6 bases). CDR3 size: 13 residues. CDR1 and CDR2 from the germline V gene are MDHEN and SYDVKM. V shed 2 bases and J shed 6 bases, with 11 bases lying between them. CDR3 sequence (DNA): TGTGCCAGCAGTTTACAGGACTACACCGAGCAGTACTTC. Protein: CASSLQDYTEQYF.

The chain employs TRBV6-6 and TRBJ1-2; D unresolved. V was cut by 0 bases and J by 8 bases, with 19 bases left in between. CDR3 length: 16 amino acids. Per germline, CDR1 MNHNY and CDR2 SVGAGI (reference sequence). Written as DNA, the CDR3 is TGTGCCAGCAGTTACTCCAGTCGACTCTCTGTGGACGGCTACACCTTC. This codes for CASSYSSRLSVDGYTF.

As DNA, the CDR3 is TGTGCCAGCAGCGTAGTTAGCGGGACCGGCGGGGAGCTGTTTTTT. Amino acids: CASSVVSGTGGELFF. The V call is TRBV9, the J call TRBJ2-2; 8 nucleotides agree with TRBD2. The CDR3 runs to 15 residues. Looked up from germline, CDR1 is SGDLS and CDR2 is YYNGEE. Trimming at V came to 0 bases and at J to 7 bases, leaving 5 bases not matched to a gene.

The chain employs TRBV11-2 and TRBJ2-7, with 9 bases aligning to TRBD1. Germline lookup yields CDR1 SGHAT and CDR2 FQNNGV. Unmatched junction bases numbered 4, after V lost 1 base and J lost 0 bases. The CDR3 spans 16 residues. CDR3 residues: CASSLVRGQGSYEQYF. The CDR3 DNA sequence: TGTGCCAGCAGCTTAGTTAGGGGACAGGGCTCCTACGAGCAGTACTTC. Full variable domain (outside the CDR3, taken from reference TRBV11-2 and TRBJ2-7): EAGVAQSPRYKIIEKRQSVAFWCNPISGHATLYWYQQILGQGPKLLIQFQNNGVVDDSQLPKDRFSAERLKGVDSTLKIQPAKLEDSAVYLCASSLVRGQGSYEQYFGPGTRLTVT.

The chain recombines TRBV28 with TRBJ1-1; no firm D call. Per the germline V gene, CDR1 is MDHEN and CDR2 is SYDVKM. The CDR3 contains 14 residues. Trimming cost V 3 bases and J 4 bases, with 12 bases left between them. As DNA, the CDR3 is TGTGCCAGCAGTTTTCGGGCCCTGGGCACTGAAGCTTTCTTT. This sequence encodes CASSFRALGTEAFF.

The sample holds one count of this clone. This chain connects TRBV4-1 to TRBJ2-7; 10 bases map to TRBD2. Germline-derived CDR1 and CDR2 are MGHRA and YSYEKL. CDR3 length: 18 residues. With V trimmed by 0 bases and J by 3 bases, 11 bases remained unmatched. DNA for the CDR3: TGCGCCAGCAGCCAAGATACTAGCGGGAAGTTTCCCGACTACGAGCAGTACTTC. Translating it yields CASSQDTSGKFPDYEQYF.

The rearrangement uses TRBV27 and TRBJ2-7; D gene ambiguous. CDR3 size: 16 residues. The germline V gene has CDR1 MNHEY and CDR2 SMNVEV (reference sequence). Trimming removed 0 bases at V and 3 bases at J, with 15 bases between. Here the CDR3 reads CASSLSVGGGDYEQYF. The CDR3 DNA reads TGTGCCAGCAGTTTATCGGTTGGTGGTGGGGACTACGAGCAGTACTTC.

The V gene is TRBV27, the J gene TRBJ2-2; D is possibly TRBD1 or TRBD2 (5 bases each). Germline loops: CDR1 MNHEY, CDR2 SMNVEV (reference sequence). Trimming removed 2 bases at V and 2 bases at J, with 9 bases between. This CDR3 has 15 residues. The CDR3 sequence: CASSLGTDNTGELFF. The CDR3 bases are TGTGCCAGCAGTTTAGGGACGGACAACACCGGGGAGCTGTTTTTT.

The genes are TRBV28 and TRBJ1-2, with TRBD1 identical over 7 bases. Losses at the gene ends were 8 bases for V and 4 bases for J; bases not matched to a gene: 10. The germline V gene encodes CDR1 MDHEN and CDR2 SYDVKM. The CDR3 sequence is 14 residues long. CDR3 amino acids: CASGGSRDSYGYTF. CDR3 nucleotides: TGTGCCAGCGGGGGATCACGGGACAGCTATGGCTACACCTTC.

This chain uses TRBV9 with TRBJ1-1, with D unclear. The CDR3 runs 15 residues. CDR1 and CDR2 from the germline V gene are SGDLS and YYNGEE. The V gene lost 0 bases and the J gene lost 2 bases, with 11 bases spanning the gap. This chain's CDR3 is CASSVDLSINTEAFF. CDR3 DNA sequence: TGTGCCAGCAGCGTAGATCTCAGTATTAACACTGAAGCTTTCTTT.

This sequence joins TRBV6-1 and TRBJ1-2; maybe TRBD1 (5 bases). Trimming shortened V by 6 bases and J by 8 bases, and 13 bases separated the two germline ends. Germline V gene sequence: CDR1 MNHNS, CDR2 SASEGT. The CDR3 runs to 12 residues. The CDR3 coding sequence is TGTGCCAGCAGCGTAGGGGCTGGCGGCTACACCTTC. Its translation is CASSVGAGGYTF.

The chain couples TRBV7-8 to TRBJ2-7; D unclear. Per germline, CDR1 SGHVS and CDR2 FQNEAQ. V lost 1 base, J lost 2 bases, and 6 bases lay in between. The CDR3 runs to 13 residues. The CDR3 DNA reads TGTGCCAGCAGCTTAGTTACGACCTACGAGCAGTACTTC. Residues: CASSLVTTYEQYF.

This clone appeared a single time. This chain uses TRBV5-8 with TRBJ2-5, with TRBD1 matching over 10 bases. The J call is doubtful: the DNA matches TRBJ2-7 better. Germline V gene data show CDR1 as SGHTS and CDR2 as YDEGEE. The CDR3 consists of 14 residues. The CDR3 protein is CASVLTGGSYEQYF. DNA of the CDR3: TGTGCCAGCGTCCTGACAGGGGGCAGCTACGAGCAGTACTTC.

V usage is TRBV4-1 and J usage is TRBJ2-5; the D gene is possibly TRBD2 (6 bases). Germline assignment: CDR1 MGHRA and CDR2 YSYEKL. V lost 1 base and J 0 bases, leaving 12 bases between the germline ends. The CDR3 is 16 amino acids. This CDR3 reads CASSQVGAGHQETQYF. Here the CDR3 DNA reads TGCGCCAGCAGCCAAGTCGGAGCGGGCCACCAAGAGACCCAGTACTTC.

The rearrangement uses TRBV11-2 and TRBJ1-5, with D perhaps TRBD1 (6 bases). Germline V lookup: CDR1 SGHAT, CDR2 FQNNGV. The CDR3 is 15 residues long. V lost 0 bases and J 11 bases, leaving 17 bases between the germline ends. CDR3 amino acids: CASSLDPGAPSAQHF. The CDR3 DNA sequence: TGTGCCAGCAGCTTAGACCCAGGGGCCCCTTCGGCCCAGCATTTT.